Below are 6 T cell receptor beta chains sequenced from a single sample in a study of T-cell reconstitution after alpha-beta-depleted transplantation in children. Molecular barcoding with unique molecular identifiers was used for the TCRbeta library. Each CDR3 protein gets one entry after TCRdb re-called the PCR reads with MiXCR. The repertoire holds some 490,000 distinct CDR3 sequences, with around 12% as singletons. This sample comprised PBMCs from the stem cell graft donor, obtained from the stem cell graft. Source of these receptors: a human donor who donated a stem cell graft to a child with combined immunodeficiency.

This sequence joins TRBV4-3 and TRBJ1-4; 10 bases match TRBD1. This CDR3 has 16 residues. V dropped 0 bases and J dropped 7; count of bases not matched to a gene: 5. Germline V CDR1 and CDR2: LGHNA, YSLEER. CDR3 protein: CASSQDLGQGGEKLFF. The DNA of the CDR3 is TGCGCCAGCAGCCAAGATCTAGGACAGGGGGGTGAAAAACTGTTTTTT.

In its sample, this clonotype was seen a few times. The chain has TRBV7-2 and TRBJ1-6; perhaps TRBD1 as D (6 bases). The CDR3 is 16 residues long. CDR1 is SGHTA and CDR2 is FQGNSA in the germline V gene. Trimming stripped 3 bases from V and 6 bases from J, with 15 bases between. CDR3 loop: CASSFTGNWGNSPLHF. The CDR3 DNA sequence: TGTGCCAGCAGCTTTACAGGGAATTGGGGTAATTCACCCCTCCACTTT.

This clonotype was counted at least ten times. The chain combines TRBV12-3 or TRBV12-4 with TRBJ2-1; 12 nucleotides line up with TRBD2. After removal of 3 bases from V and 6 bases from J, the junction contained 6 bases not matched to a gene. The CDR3 length is 16 residues. In DNA, the CDR3 is TGTGCCAGCAGTTTGGTCCTAGCGGGGGGGCTCAATGAGCAGTTCTTC. Its translation is CASSLVLAGGLNEQFF.

The rearrangement links TRBV15 to TRBJ1-1, with 7 nucleotides matching TRBD1. The germline CDR1 and CDR2 sequences are LNHNV and YYDKDF (reference sequence). The trim removed 0 bases at V and 1 base at J, leaving 5 bases unmatched. This CDR3 has 16 residues. CDR3 amino acids: CATSRDPYRGNTEAFF. CDR3 coding DNA: TGTGCCACCAGCAGAGACCCCTACAGGGGGAACACTGAAGCTTTCTTT.

This clonotype was counted ten times or more. This chain uses TRBV24-1 with TRBJ2-1; 11 nucleotides align to TRBD2. V trimming: 3 bases; J trimming: 3 bases; junction bases outside the gene matches: 3. The CDR3 length is 16 residues. Germline V gives CDR1 KGHDR, CDR2 SFDVKD. CDR3 sequence reads: CATSDTGTSGYNEQFF. CDR3 sequence (DNA): TGTGCCACCAGTGATACCGGGACTAGCGGCTACAATGAGCAGTTCTTC.

This clonotype was seen once. The junction and the germline gene differ at one end; a read error may be behind it. The chain links TRBV4-3 to TRBJ2-3, with a tentative D call TRBD2 (5 bases). The CDR3 totals 15 residues. The V gene's germline CDR1 is LGHNA and CDR2 YSLEER. In DNA form, the CDR3 reads TGCGCCAGCAGCCAAGATCGAGAGTGGGGAGATACGCTGTATTTT. Its protein is CASSQDREWGDTLYF.